Listed below are T cell receptor beta chains from one sample, sequenced in a study of blood T cell repertoires in COVID-19. TCRdb's copy holds only in-frame clones and misses some; the assay was immunoSEQ multiplex PCR. The data hold under 65,000 clones, with about 87% observed a single time. The sequenced sample was peripheral blood. These receptors were taken from a man aged 60-69 years with acute or convalescent COVID-19. Each CDR3 is given with its conserved first and last residue. D genes are given only for firm matches. The size entry is marked missing in some rows and otherwise reads once, few, many or a size class.

v_gene	j_gene	abundance	d_gene	CDR3nt	CDR3aa
TRBV15	TRBJ1-3	-	-	TGTGCCACCAGCAGAGTAGACTCTGGAAACACCATATATTTT	CATSRVDSGNTIYF
TRBV29-1	TRBJ2-7	-	TRBD2	TGCAGCGTTGGAAGCGGGAGGGACTACGAGCAGTACTTC	CSVGSGRDYEQYF
TRBV19	TRBJ1-2	-	TRBD1	TGTGCCAGTAGTATAGAACGGGACAGCGGCTATGGCTACACCTTC	CASSIERDSGYGYTF
TRBV10-3	TRBJ2-1	-	-	TGTGCCATCAGTGGAGGAGGCGATGAGCAGTTCTTC	CAISGGGDEQFF
TRBV6-2/TRBV6-3	TRBJ2-7	-	-	TGTGCCAGCAGTCCCCCGTCCTACGAGCAGTACTTC	CASSPPSYEQYF
TRBV7-9	TRBJ1-3	-	TRBD1	TGTGCCAGCAGCTTTGGGGACAGCTCTGGAAACACCATATATTTT	CASSFGDSSGNTIYF
TRBV7-9	TRBJ1-2	once	TRBD1	TGTGCCAGCAGCCAAGGGACAGTTGGCTATGGCTACACCTTC	CASSQGTVGYGYTF
TRBV5-8	TRBJ2-1	-	TRBD2	TGTGCCAGCAGCTTGCGACTAGCGGGTTTGAATGAGCAGTTCTTC	CASSLRLAGLNEQFF
TRBV5-6	TRBJ1-1	-	-	TGTGCCAGCAGCTCAGGGTGGGCCACTGAAGCTTTCTTT	CASSSGWATEAFF
TRBV7-8	TRBJ2-1	-	TRBD2	TGTGCCAGCAGCTTAGTGAGCGGGAGGGCCACTAATGAGCAGTTCTTC	CASSLVSGRATNEQFF
TRBV7-3	TRBJ2-1	once	TRBD2	TGTGCCAGCAGCTTAGTGGGACTAGCGGGAGGGGCCCTTTACAATGAGCAGTTCTTC	CASSLVGLAGGALYNEQFF
TRBV9	TRBJ2-2	-	-	TGTGCCAGCAGCGCAATTTCGACAGGCTACACCGGGGAGCTGTTTTTT	CASSAISTGYTGELFF
TRBV28	TRBJ1-6	-	TRBD1	TGTGCCAGCAGTTCAGGAGTAGACAGGGGTAATTCACCCCTCCACTTT	CASSSGVDRGNSPLHF
TRBV7-2	TRBJ1-3	once	-	TGTGCCAGCAGCTTAGGGGTTGTCCAGGTCCCGATGGCTGGAAACACCATATATTTT	CASSLGVVQVPMAGNTIYF
TRBV11-2	TRBJ2-7	-	TRBD2	TGTGCCAGCAGCCAATTTCTAGCGGCCGTCTACGAGCAGTACTTC	CASSQFLAAVYEQYF
TRBV28	TRBJ1-5	-	TRBD1	TGTGCCAGCAGTTTACCGGGACAGGGAAGTCAGCCCCAGCATTTT	CASSLPGQGSQPQHF
TRBV27	TRBJ1-5	-	-	TGTGCCAGCAGTTTATCGGGCGGGGGCCGTCAGCCCCAGCATTTT	CASSLSGGGRQPQHF
TRBV13	TRBJ1-4	-	TRBD1	TGTGCCAGCAGCACCGGGACAGGGTGGGGCGAAAAACTGTTTTTT	CASSTGTGWGEKLFF
TRBV6-5	TRBJ1-2	-	TRBD1	TGTGCCAGCAGGATGACAGGGAATCCATATGGCTACACCTTC	CASRMTGNPYGYTF
TRBV9	TRBJ2-7	-	TRBD1	TGTGCCAGCAGCGTAGGGCCCCCCACCGGGACAGTTAACTACGAGCAGTACTTC	CASSVGPPTGTVNYEQYF
TRBV5-1	TRBJ1-2	-	-	TGCGCCAGCAGCAAGGACGCAGGGGAAAACTATGGCTACACCTTC	CASSKDAGENYGYTF
TRBV24-1	TRBJ2-2	-	-	TGTGCCACCAGTGATTTGCCAGGACGGAGGATGAACACCGGGGAGCTGTTTTTT	CATSDLPGRRMNTGELFF
TRBV25-1	TRBJ1-2	-	-	TGTGCCAGCAGTGAATTTGGCACACCGAGGGGCTACACCTTC	CASSEFGTPRGYTF
TRBV3-1/TRBV3-2	TRBJ1-5	-	-	TGTGCCAGCAGCCCACTCGGAGGGGATCAGCCCCAGCATTTT	CASSPLGGDQPQHF
TRBV4-2	TRBJ1-5	-	-	TGTGCCAGCAGCCTTGGGGCCAGGGAGGGCAATCAGCCCCAGCATTTT	CASSLGAREGNQPQHF
TRBV28	TRBJ2-7	-	TRBD1	TGTGCCAGCAGTTCGACAGGGCGCGAGCAGTACTTC	CASSSTGREQYF
TRBV19	TRBJ2-2	few	-	TGTGCCAGTAGTGTAACCGGGTCCTTTAACACCGGGGAGCTGTTTTTT	CASSVTGSFNTGELFF
TRBV28	TRBJ2-5	-	-	TGTGCCAGCAGTTTCAGGACAGAGTACCAAGAGACCCAGTACTTC	CASSFRTEYQETQYF
TRBV6-1	TRBJ1-4	-	-	TGTGCCAGCAGTGACGCCTCGCGCGGGGAAAAACTGTTTTTT	CASSDASRGEKLFF
TRBV5-6	TRBJ2-7	-	TRBD1	TGTGCCAGCAGCTTAGGACAGGGAATTTACGAGCAGTACTTC	CASSLGQGIYEQYF
TRBV28	TRBJ2-7	-	TRBD1	TGTGCCAGCAGTTCCTCCGGGACAGGGGCCAAGGGGCAGTACTTC	CASSSSGTGAKGQYF
TRBV6-5	TRBJ1-2	-	TRBD1	TGTGCCAGCAGTCATCGGACAGGCTATGGCTACACCTTC	CASSHRTGYGYTF
TRBV19	TRBJ2-3	-	-	TGTGCCACCACGGACTCCTTTAAGACGCAGTATTTT	CATTDSFKTQYF
TRBV5-6	TRBJ1-5	-	TRBD1	TGTGCCAGCAGCTTGGGAACGGGACAGGGGGCGGATCAGCCCCAGCATTTT	CASSLGTGQGADQPQHF
TRBV28	TRBJ1-1	-	TRBD1	TGTGCCAGCAGCGACACCGACAGGGGGTTTAACACTGAAGCTTTCTTT	CASSDTDRGFNTEAFF
TRBV6-2/TRBV6-3	TRBJ2-7	-	-	TGTGCCAGCAGTTACGGGGACTTGAGCGAGCAGTACTTC	CASSYGDLSEQYF
TRBV21-1	TRBJ1-6	-	-	TGTGCCAGCAGATCCGGGACAGAAAATTCACCCCTCCACTTT	CASRSGTENSPLHF
TRBV14	TRBJ1-4	-	-	TGTGCCAGCAGCCAAGTTCGGGCATCTGCGGGTGAAAAACTGTTTTTT	CASSQVRASAGEKLFF
TRBV7-9	TRBJ2-5	-	-	TGTGCCAGCAGCTTAGCTTTGGCTAGCGCGACTGGGACCCAGTACTTC	CASSLALASATGTQYF
TRBV28	TRBJ2-4	once	TRBD1	TGTGCCAGCAGTCAAAACAGGGGTCCCAAAAACATTCAGTACTTC	CASSQNRGPKNIQYF
TRBV9	TRBJ2-6	-	-	TGTGCCAGCAGCGCGCAGGGACAACAATCTGGGGCCAACGTCCTGACTTTC	CASSAQGQQSGANVLTF
TRBV5-1	TRBJ1-6	-	-	TGCGCCAGCAGCTTGGTAGCTTCTAATTCACCCCTCCACTTT	CASSLVASNSPLHF
TRBV30	TRBJ1-6	-	TRBD1	TGTGCCTGGAGTCGGGACAGGGCCAATTCACCCCTCCACTTT	CAWSRDRANSPLHF
TRBV7-9	TRBJ2-5	-	-	TGTGCCAGCACCCCCCGCTGGGGAGTAGAGACCCAGTACTTC	CASTPRWGVETQYF
TRBV15	TRBJ1-5	once	-	TGTGCCACCAGCAGAGGGCAGGGTGTTGATCAGCCCCAGCATTTT	CATSRGQGVDQPQHF